This T cell receptor (beta chain) emerged from a study of blood T cell repertoires in COVID-19. At the level of the study: Specimens from acute and convalescent COVID-19 originated in the United States, Italy and Spain. PBMCs, B-cell-depleted T cells, or T cells provided the cDNA or gDNA that made up the material.

The CDR3 totals 12 residues. Germline V gene data show CDR1 as MNHEY and CDR2 as SVGAGI. Losses at the gene ends were 6 bases for V and 7 bases for J; bases not matched to a gene: 0. Authors' processing steps: Estimation of nucleated cell counts was performed using reference gene primer amplification. The table came from immunoSEQ multiplex PCR; TCRdb's copy has only in-frame clones and leaves some out. The DNA was the basis for D and trimming; V, J and clone size are from that table. The table shows tens of thousands of clones, with approximately 79% occurring only once. The chain is built from TRBV6-5 and TRBJ1-4; 9 bases are shared with TRBD1. The clonotype was recovered from a human donor in a cohort sampled during active COVID-19. Sequenced material: peripheral blood. CDR3 sequence reads: CASRDRGEKLFF. CDR3 bases: TGTGCCAGCAGGGACAGGGGTGAAAAACTGTTTTTT.